This TCR beta chain is from a study of cytomegalovirus exposure and HLA in healthy donors (dated by TCRdb to about 2017). In the study overall: In an earlier analysis of 587 of the donors, less than 350 Gb of sequence data and 117 million unique TCR beta sequences from 150 million to 200 million T cells were reported. Approximately 300 gigabases of sequencing data and 91 million or so unique TCR sequences made up an early release that covered 640 HLA-typed donors. Of the roughly 400 genotyped donors, 65% to 90% were placed in the genetic ancestry cluster associated with self-reported Caucasian donors. The aim of the study was to test whether cataloging public T cell receptors could identify signatures of past pathogen exposure. The study used immunosequencing to profile the T cell repertoires of 666 subjects and linked those repertoires to cytomegalovirus serostatus. A separate validation cohort of 100 to 150 different subjects was used in addition to the roughly 700-subject first cohort. High-throughput TCR immunosequencing, statistical association of individual TCRs with disease status, and machine learning were combined to predict cytomegalovirus infection status. A later analysis re-analyzed previously published TCR beta repertoires from roughly 600 donors and added high-resolution HLA genotyping to study TCR occurrence patterns. Rather than drawing on any new phenotypic data, the later analysis identified candidate immune exposures from TCR beta sequences and the way those sequences occurred across donors. To decide whether each TCR beta V gene segment behaved as functional or pseudogenic, an earlier analysis of some 600 of the donors relied on high-throughput TCR beta sequencing. Donor age, sex, ethnicity and CMV serostatus were collected together with the repertoire data. In a later genetic analysis, genome-wide SNP genotypes for about 55% of the roughly 670 donors were used, and that subset was treated as a discovery cohort. All discovery cohort repertoires had been generated using a single sequencing platform. HLA typing included class I and class II loci at four-digit resolution. The number of typed donors differed by locus: about 620-640 for A, B, C, DRB1 and DQB1; some 500 for DQA1; around 580 for DPA1; and some 450 for DPB1. About five DR-DQ haplotypes were handled as single units for association and clustering because linkage in the cohort was strong. Among around 400 genotyped donors of the cohort, an average of roughly 230,000 unique TCR beta nucleotide sequences was sequenced per donor, of which about 19% were non-productive. Study-level results and caveats: The classifier was reported to diagnose cytomegalovirus status with high specificity and sensitivity in both the original and validation cohorts. Specific HLA alleles were associated with 15,000 to 20,000 TCR beta sequences at a false discovery rate of 0.05 in a later analysis. Some IMGT-functional V segments, including TRBV6-2 and TRBV6-3, could not be distinguished by the 87-base-pair reads and were therefore excluded. A further reported finding was that TCR beta sequences accurately predicted the HLA-A and HLA-B alleles for most subjects in the first cohort. The authors suggested that the approach could potentially be generalized to other disease states and immunological phenotypes. In the study, some 180 TCR beta chains were listed as associated with cytomegalovirus. Because counts were too low, some 17 rarely observed V segments, including chromosome 9 orphons, were excluded from the earlier analysis of about 500 of the donors. A later analysis reported that several top co-occurrence clusters appeared linked to parvovirus B19, influenza, CMV and Epstein-Barr virus. In vitro tests confirmed that a few of the cytomegalovirus-associated TCR beta chains recognize cytomegalovirus antigens. Immune exposure information for the cohort was limited to CMV serostatus. Linkage disequilibrium might explain the correlated functional status among segregating V segments, but an unknown experimental factor could not be ruled out. A group of highly shared sequence variants was considered likely to be a technical artifact of the sequencing pipeline. An earlier analysis of approximately 500 of the donors showed that most TCR beta V segments appeared in productive rearrangements either about 90% or about 30% of the time, which broadly matched IMGT annotations. In a later genetic analysis, fewer N-insertions in productive TCRs were reported among donors in an Asian-associated ancestry cluster than the 666-donor mean. The cohort was sequenced for TCR beta chains only, and without alpha or paired-chain data the features that could be detected were limited. Across donors, most TCR sequences were observed very rarely, whereas some public TCRs were present in many individuals. A later analysis found that most CMV-associated TCR beta chains appeared HLA-restricted, with HLA associations seemingly driven largely by CMV exposure. Presence/absence analyses assumed roughly uniform sequencing depth across donors, an assumption that may not hold. Assigning TCR associations to individual alleles was difficult when HLA alleles, especially DR and DQ, strongly co-occurred. A later genetic analysis associated a missense DCLRE1C variant with V-gene and J-gene trimming of TCR beta chains, and an independent cohort replicated the association. Compared with equally common non-associated chains, HLA-associated TCR beta chains in a later analysis were more clonally expanded and had lower generation probabilities. A later analysis found that TCR association rates varied across HLA loci, with DRB1 alleles showing the most associated TCRs and HLA-C alleles the fewest. Because HLA typing was missing for some donors at each locus, association tests included only the typed subset.

In total, 666 healthy bone marrow donors made up the cohort. At the time of sampling, all cohort members were nominally healthy, though unrecorded immune exposures were likely present. The donor was CMV seropositive and belonged to the group of about 290 seropositive cohort members. Every donor gave a peripheral blood sample, and the peripheral blood mononuclear cells from that sample were used for TCR beta sequencing. The Qiagen DNeasy Blood Extraction Kit was used to extract genomic DNA from the blood cell samples. There are 15 amino acids in the CDR3, from cysteine to phenylalanine inclusive. CDR3 DNA is the only sequence kept; it has 45 bases, read in frame from the first base. Trimming accounts for 2 bases at V and 2 bases at J, while the number of junction bases matched to no gene is 2. Per the germline V gene, SNHLY is the CDR1 and FYNNEI is the CDR2. A note on this clone: Its target antigen remains unknown. No much larger clone is present one base from it, and per-base qualities are unavailable.

The method behind the library was the immunoSEQ multiplex PCR assay. For the multiplex PCR, a mixture combining 60 forward primers for TCR Vbeta segments and 13 reverse primers for TCR Jbeta segments was used. The CDR3 region of rearranged TCR beta genes was amplified from genomic DNA by a multiplex PCR assay. The amplified TCR beta libraries were sequenced on the Illumina HiSeq System as 87-base-pair reads. The study's processing was this. A later analysis tallied some 79 million unique TCR beta chains across the 666 repertoires, and approximately 12 million of those chains were shared by two or more donors. Raw reads were error-corrected and collapsed into unique sequences with a nearest-neighbor algorithm that merged closely related sequences to remove PCR and sequencing errors. Alignment of CDR3 sequences to IMGT reference sequences was used to assign V, D and J gene segments. For a sequence to be retained, a match of at least six nucleotides was required to both a V gene segment and a J gene segment. Rearrangements were called productive when the CDR3 lacked stop codons and stayed in frame with V and J; all others were non-productive. CDR3 was defined by IMGT convention, running from the second conserved V-encoded cysteine to the conserved J-encoded phenylalanine. Sequences without an unambiguous match to a single V gene segment were excluded from the earlier analysis of a few hundred of the donors. An earlier analysis of a few hundred of the donors classified V segments as functional when productive rearrangements were above 56.7% and as segregating when the standard deviation between donors was above 5%. A statistical classification framework was built for diagnosing cytomegalovirus status from the catalog of TCR beta chain sequences. V and J gene assignment, in a later analysis, came from comparing TCR nucleotide sequences with IMGT/GENE-DB human TR gene sequences. The TCRdist pipeline was used in a later analysis to assign CDR3 sequences and most-parsimonious VDJ recombination scenarios. In a later analysis, each TCR beta chain was defined by its CDR3 amino acid sequence together with its V-gene family, and reads lacking a unique V-gene family were excluded. In a later analysis, 550 to 650 highly shared, low-generation-probability nucleotide sequences were removed to address suspected cross-contamination and a sequencing artifact. In a later analysis, a clonal expansion index was calculated for each public chain from normalized within-repertoire ranks of inferred template counts. In a later analysis, generation probabilities were computed using a VDJ recombination model fitted to out-of-frame rearrangements, and the results were checked against IGoR. In a later analysis, TCR-TCR, TCR-HLA and TCR-CMV co-occurrence was scored with hypergeometric tests, and a repertoire-size bias correction was applied to TCR pairs. In a later analysis, false discovery rates were estimated by permuting HLA or CMV assignments 20 times. In a later analysis, co-occurring TCRs were grouped using DBSCAN, and TCRdist sequence similarity was added for clustering within HLA-allele-positive subsets. Repertoires with fewer than 30,000 or more than 120,000 public chains, plus five repertoires with anomalous nucleotide sharing, were excluded from co-occurrence clustering. This immuneACCESS table, as held by TCRdb, lists in-frame sequences with V and J called but not all clones. Of the missing ones, under half trace to an unresolved V gene in checked studies; the others have no known cause. The V and J calls and the clone size are those of that table, but D and trimming were determined from the DNA. This sample holds roughly 180,000 clones; around 80% were observed only once. The ten largest clones capture 3.5% to 4.5% of the sample.

This receptor was identified in a woman aged 55-69 years in good health and CMV-seropositive. The material sequenced was PBMCs. This sequence uses TRBV2 and TRBJ2-1; TRBD2 fits 8 bases in the junction. CDR3 sequence: CASSERGGAYNEQFF. Read as DNA, the sequence is TGTGCCAGCAGTGAACGGGGGGGGGCCTACAATGAGCAGTTCTTC.